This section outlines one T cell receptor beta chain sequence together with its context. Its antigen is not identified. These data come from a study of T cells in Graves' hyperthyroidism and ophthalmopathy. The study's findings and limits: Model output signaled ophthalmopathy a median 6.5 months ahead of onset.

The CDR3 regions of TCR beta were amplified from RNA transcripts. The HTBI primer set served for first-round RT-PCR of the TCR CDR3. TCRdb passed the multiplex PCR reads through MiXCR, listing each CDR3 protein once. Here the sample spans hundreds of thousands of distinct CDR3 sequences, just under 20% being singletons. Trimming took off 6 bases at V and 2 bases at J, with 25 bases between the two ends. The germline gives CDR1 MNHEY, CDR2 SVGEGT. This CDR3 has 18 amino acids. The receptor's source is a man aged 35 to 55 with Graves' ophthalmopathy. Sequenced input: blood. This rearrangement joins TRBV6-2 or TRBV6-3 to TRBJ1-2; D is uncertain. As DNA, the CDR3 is TGTGCCAGCAGCCCCGCCCGCAGGCCGTGGGAACCGAACTATGGCTACACCTTC. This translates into CASSPARRPWEPNYGYTF.